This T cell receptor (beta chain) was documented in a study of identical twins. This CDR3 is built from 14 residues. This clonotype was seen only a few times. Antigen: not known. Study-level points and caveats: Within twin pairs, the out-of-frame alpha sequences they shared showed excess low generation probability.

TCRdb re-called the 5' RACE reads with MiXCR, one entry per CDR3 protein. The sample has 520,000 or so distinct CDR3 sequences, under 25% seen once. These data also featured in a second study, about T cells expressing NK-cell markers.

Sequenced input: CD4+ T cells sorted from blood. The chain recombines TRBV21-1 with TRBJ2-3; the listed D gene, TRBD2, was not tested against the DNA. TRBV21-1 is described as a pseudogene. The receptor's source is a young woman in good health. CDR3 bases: TGTGCCAGAACGGACTACGCTATCCCAGATACGCAGTATTTT. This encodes CARTDYAIPDTQYF.